This T cell receptor (beta chain) originates from a study of molecular identifiers for immune sequencing clone quantification. This clonotype has a handful of counts. Sorted inputs of roughly 17,000 to 1,100,000 cells, with 10%, 30% or 50% RNA, yielded naive CD8 libraries. CD8+CD4-CCR7+CD45RA+ sorting gave the naive CD8 T cells. Bulk TCR libraries used previously described methods and listed TCR primers. A single record per CDR3 protein comes from TCRdb applying MiXCR to the PCR reads. The data show around 470,000 distinct CDR3 sequences, around 23% seen once. Sequencing was done on a sample of naive CD8+ T cells from blood, with Jurkat cell RNA spiked in. Subset specified: FACS-sorted CD8+CD4-CCR7+CD45RA+ naive T cells. This TCR came from a human donor in good health. Some libraries in this study had Jurkat cell RNA spiked in.

Here the CDR3 DNA reads TGTGCCAGCAGCACTAGCGGGAGTGGGACCGGGGAGCTGTTTTTT. It specifies CASSTSGSGTGELFF. This rearrangement joins TRBV7-9 to TRBJ2-2; 11 nucleotides agree with TRBD2. CDR1 SEHNR and CDR2 FQNEAQ come from the germline V gene (reference sequence). The CDR3 totals 15 residues. V was clipped by 5 bases and J by 5 bases; unmatched bases: 4.